The 21 T cell receptor beta chains presented below share a single source sample, sequenced in a study of shared clonotypes between healthy human individuals. This table comes from immunoSEQ multiplex PCR, and its TCRdb copy is limited to in-frame clones, with some not included. The sample holds approximately 100,000 clones, around 71% seen once. What was sequenced was memory CD8+ T cells sorted from blood. Subset denoted: CD45RO+ cells pooled with CCR7-negative TemRA cells. Receptors were obtained from a woman in her 30s in good health.

V and J are TRBV11-2 and TRBJ2-7, with 13 positions matching TRBD2. Germline assignment: CDR1 SGHAT and CDR2 FQNNGV. The CDR3 totals 17 residues. The V segment lost 4 bases and the J segment 4 bases; nucleotides outside the gene matches: 10. The CDR3 sequence: CASSSRLAGGNPYEQYF. CDR3 DNA: TGTGCCAGCAGCTCTAGACTAGCGGGAGGAAACCCTTACGAGCAGTACTTC.

The J gene is TRBJ2-4, the V gene TRBV5-1; D call uncertain. This CDR3 region has 13 residues. Germline assignment: CDR1 SGHRS and CDR2 YFSETQ. Trimming stripped 4 bases from V and 6 bases from J, with 11 bases between. CDR3 sequence reads: CASSTGPPNIQYF. DNA for the CDR3: TGCGCCAGCAGCACTGGACCGCCAAACATTCAGTACTTC.

This clone was observed a few times. V is TRBV6-4 and J is TRBJ2-1, with 7 nucleotides matching TRBD2. J gave up 16 bases and V 4 bases, and 13 bases lay outside the gene matches. Germline V gene lookup returns CDR1 MRHNA and CDR2 SNTAGT. The CDR3 sequence is 13 residues long. The CDR3 sequence: CASSGAETSRLFF. In nucleotides, the CDR3 is TGTGCCAGCAGTGGTGCGGAGACTAGCCGCTTATTCTTC.

The chain joins TRBV27 to TRBJ2-1, with TRBD2 matching 9 bases. The CDR3 runs to 17 residues. After removal of 1 base from V and 4 bases from J, the junction contained 8 bases not matched to a gene. In germline, CDR1 is MNHEY, CDR2 SMNVEV (reference sequence). The CDR3 region is CASSLLGSGSPYNEQFF. For the CDR3, the DNA is TGTGCCAGCAGTTTATTGGGTAGCGGGAGCCCATACAATGAGCAGTTCTTC.

This clone has only a few counts. The rearrangement links TRBV11-2 to TRBJ2-7; TRBD1 aligns across 7 bases. The junction had 1 base not matched to a gene; V was cut back by 5 bases and J by 3 bases. The germline V gene has CDR1 SGHAT and CDR2 FQNNGV. The CDR3 contains 12 residues. The CDR3 DNA reads as TGTGCCAGCAGCGGACAGGTCTACGAGCAGTACTTC. This codes for CASSGQVYEQYF.

V is TRBV7-3 and J is TRBJ2-2; no definite D call. V was pared by 5 bases and J by 4 bases, with 8 bases between. Germline assignment: CDR1 SGHTA and CDR2 FQGTGA. This CDR3 comprises 13 residues. The chain's CDR3 is CASSQTLTGELFF. CDR3 sequence (DNA): TGTGCCAGCAGCCAGACTCTCACCGGGGAGCTGTTTTTT.

V is TRBV7-9 and J is TRBJ2-1; 7 nucleotides align to TRBD1. The germline V gene encodes CDR1 SEHNR and CDR2 FQNEAQ (reference sequence). This CDR3 has 14 residues. J gave up 5 bases and V 5 bases, and 6 bases lay outside the gene matches. CDR3 in DNA: TGTGCCAGCAGCACCCGGGACAGAGACAATGAGCAGTTCTTC. Translating it yields CASSTRDRDNEQFF. The entire variable domain, with the rest obtained from reference TRBV7-9 and TRBJ2-1, is as follows: DTGVSQNPRHKITKRGQNVTFRCDPISEHNRLYWYRQTLGQGPEFLTYFQNEAQLEKSRLLSDRFSAERPKGSFSTLEIQRTEQGDSAMYLCASSTRDRDNEQFFGPGTRLTVL.

The chain links TRBV27 to TRBJ2-7; a weak D match, TRBD1 (6 bases). Germline V gene sequence: CDR1 MNHEY, CDR2 SMNVEV (reference sequence). Trimming cost V 4 bases and J 2 bases, with 12 bases left between them. The CDR3 length is 14 residues. DNA of the CDR3: TGTGCCAGCAGTTCGACAGGAGCCCCCTACGAGCAGTACTTC. Its translation is CASSSTGAPYEQYF.

The chain recombines TRBV27 with TRBJ2-5; 7 bases agree with TRBD2. The DNA matches TRBJ2-7 better at its end, which makes the J call doubtful. CDR3 length: 16 residues. Germline lookup yields CDR1 MNHEY and CDR2 SMNVEV (reference sequence). The CDR3 DNA follows: TGTGCCAGCAGTTTACTAGCGGACACGGTTCCCCACGAGCAGTACTTC. It is translated as CASSLLADTVPHEQYF.

The chain carries TRBV9 and TRBJ2-7; D possibly corresponds to TRBD2 (5 bases). This CDR3 spans 15 amino acids. Germline CDR1 reads SGDLS; CDR2 reads YYNGEE. Trimming cost V 1 base and J 6 bases, with 17 bases left between them. The CDR3 DNA sequence: TGTGCCAGCAGCGTACGGGGTACGTCGGTGGGCGAGCAGTACTTC. This translates into CASSVRGTSVGEQYF.

This clone came up once. The J gene is TRBJ1-1, the V gene TRBV29-1; no firm D call. The V and J ends lost 7 bases and 0 bases respectively, with 9 bases between them. The germline gives CDR1 SQVTM, CDR2 ANQGSEA. The CDR3 has 12 residues. CDR3 protein: CSGRIMNTEAFF. The CDR3 DNA reads TGCAGCGGTCGTATCATGAACACTGAAGCTTTCTTT.

The chain is built from TRBV28 and TRBJ2-3; 9 bases are shared with TRBD2. CDR1 is MDHEN and CDR2 is SYDVKM in the germline V gene. Unmatched junction bases numbered 15, after V lost 4 bases and J lost 4 bases. This CDR3 is built from 18 residues. The CDR3 reads CASSCWIAGDGCADTQYF. CDR3 DNA: TGTGCCAGCAGTTGTTGGATAGCGGGAGACGGTTGCGCAGATACGCAGTATTTT. The variable domain in full, with the rest retrieved from reference TRBV28 and TRBJ2-3, is DVKVTQSSRYLVKRTGEKVFLECVQDMDHENMFWYRQDPGLGLRLIYFSYDVKMKEKGDIPEGYSVSREKKERFSLILESASTNQTSMYLCASSCWIAGDGCADTQYFGPGTRLTVL.

This sequence joins TRBV5-1 and TRBJ2-3, with TRBD1 matching 9 bases. Trimming took 4 bases from V and 6 from J; bases not matched to a gene: 12. The CDR3 length is 16 residues. Germline V gene sequence: CDR1 SGHRS, CDR2 YFSETQ. The CDR3 sequence is CASSGRKGQGADTQYF. DNA for the CDR3: TGCGCCAGCAGCGGAAGGAAGGGACAGGGCGCGGATACGCAGTATTTT.

CDR3 in amino acids: CASSEASGTFYEQYF. The CDR3 region has the DNA TGTGCCAGCAGTGAAGCTAGCGGGACCTTCTACGAGCAGTACTTC. The V and J genes are TRBV6-1 and TRBJ2-7; 8 bases fit TRBD2. V lost 0 bases, J lost 3 bases, and 4 bases stayed unmatched. This CDR3 is built from 15 residues. The germline V gene has CDR1 MNHNS and CDR2 SASEGT.

This rearrangement joins TRBV5-1 to TRBJ2-7, with D possibly being TRBD1 or TRBD2 (5 bases each). Trimming pared 0 bases from V and 3 bases from J, leaving 19 bases between. Germline V CDR1 and CDR2: SGHRS, YFSETQ. The CDR3 has 17 residues. DNA for the CDR3: TGCGCCAGCAGCTTGGTATGGGGCCAGGGAGAATTCTACGAGCAGTACTTC. Translation gives CASSLVWGQGEFYEQYF.

The sample holds many counts of this clone. The chain links TRBV27 to TRBJ2-1; D remains unclear. This CDR3 has 14 amino acids. Germline assignment: CDR1 MNHEY and CDR2 SMNVEV (reference sequence). With 1 base removed from V and 5 bases from J, the gap between germline ends came to 9 bases. This chain's CDR3 is CASSLFPQHNEQFF. Here the CDR3 DNA reads TGTGCCAGCAGTTTATTTCCACAGCACAATGAGCAGTTCTTC.

This clone was seen at least ten times. CDR3 sequence: CASSVGVSGANVLTF. CDR3 coding DNA: TGTGCCAGCAGTGTAGGGGTCTCTGGGGCCAACGTCCTGACTTTC. V gene TRBV6-1 combines with J gene TRBJ2-6, with a tentative D call TRBD1 (5 bases). Germline V CDR1 and CDR2: MNHNS, SASEGT. V gave up 4 bases and J gave up 0 bases, with 7 bases separating them. This CDR3 is 15 amino acids long.

The genes are TRBV5-4 and TRBJ2-7; TRBD2 matches at 14 bases. CDR3 length equals 13 residues. Trimming took 7 bases from V and 6 from J; bases not matched to a gene: 3. Germline V lookup: CDR1 SGHNT, CDR2 YYREEE (reference sequence). This chain's CDR3 is CASSTSGRAEQYF. CDR3 DNA: TGTGCCAGCTCGACTAGCGGGAGGGCCGAGCAGTACTTC. The variable domain in full, completed from reference TRBV5-4 and TRBJ2-7, reads ETGVTQSPTHLIKTRGQQVTLRCSSQSGHNTVSWYQQALGQGPQFIFQYYREEENGRGNFPPRFSGLQFPNYSSELNVNALELDDSALYLCASSTSGRAEQYFGPGTRLTVT.

The rearrangement links TRBV5-1 to TRBJ2-3, with 7 bases lining up with TRBD1. J gave up 3 bases and V 1 base, and 2 bases lay outside the gene matches. The CDR3 length is 14 residues. The germline V gene encodes CDR1 SGHRS and CDR2 YFSETQ. CDR3 in amino acids: CASSLLQGTDTQYF. The CDR3 bases are TGCGCCAGCAGCTTGTTACAGGGGACAGATACGCAGTATTTT.

About this clone itself: The same CDR3 also results from other DNA sequences found in this sample. The rearrangement uses TRBV7-9 and TRBJ2-7; TRBD2 is a possible D gene (6 bases). Germline values: CDR1 SEHNR, CDR2 FQNEAQ (reference sequence). V was clipped by 3 bases and J by 1 base, with 16 bases between them. This CDR3 is built from 16 residues. The CDR3 nucleotides read TGTGCCAGCAGCTTGCCCGGGACTGCCAGTTCCTACGAGCAGTACTTC. Translated: CASSLPGTASSYEQYF.

This clone was seen repeatedly, ten times or more. The chain joins TRBV19 to TRBJ1-1, with D uncertain. The CDR3 is made up of 13 amino acids. Germline V gives CDR1 LNHDA, CDR2 SQIVND (reference sequence). V was clipped by 1 base and J by 0 bases, with 3 bases between them. The CDR3 DNA sequence: TGTGCCAGTAGTATAGTACTGAACACTGAAGCTTTCTTT. Its protein is CASSIVLNTEAFF.